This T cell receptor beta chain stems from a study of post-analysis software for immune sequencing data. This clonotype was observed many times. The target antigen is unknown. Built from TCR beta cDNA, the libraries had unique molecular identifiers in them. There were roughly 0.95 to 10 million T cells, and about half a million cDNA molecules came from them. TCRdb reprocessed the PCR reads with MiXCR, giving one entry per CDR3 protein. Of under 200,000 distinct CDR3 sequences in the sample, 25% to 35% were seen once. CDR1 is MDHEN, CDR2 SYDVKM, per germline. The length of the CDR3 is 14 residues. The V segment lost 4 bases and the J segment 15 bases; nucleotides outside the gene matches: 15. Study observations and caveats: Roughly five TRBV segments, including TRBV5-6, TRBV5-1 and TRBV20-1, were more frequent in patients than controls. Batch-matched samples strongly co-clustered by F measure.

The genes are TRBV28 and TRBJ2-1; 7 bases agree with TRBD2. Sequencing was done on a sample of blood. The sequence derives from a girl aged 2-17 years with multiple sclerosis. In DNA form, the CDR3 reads TGTGCCAGCAGTTCGGGACTATTGACAAGGGCCCCGTTCTTC. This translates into CASSSGLLTRAPFF.